This TCR beta chain was obtained from a study of blood T cell repertoires in COVID-19. Looking at the study overall: The samples span acute and convalescent COVID-19 from the United States, Italy and Spain. T cells, B-cell-depleted T cells, or PBMCs provided the cDNA or gDNA that served as material.

Trimming took 0 bases from V and 7 from J, leaving 9 bases between them. The germline V gene encodes CDR1 MNHEY and CDR2 SMNVEV (reference sequence). This CDR3 spans 14 amino acids. As processed by the authors: Cell counts per sample came from amplifying reference gene primers. Sequenced by immunoSEQ multiplex PCR; TCRdb stores in-frame clones only, minus some. V and J calls plus clone size are reproduced from that table; the DNA served to infer D and trimming. The sample has roughly 72,000 clones; approximately 88% are singletons. The TCR originated in a human donor in a cohort sampled during active COVID-19. Sequencing used peripheral blood. The V and J genes are TRBV27 and TRBJ2-2, with D perhaps matching TRBD1 (5 bases). CDR3: CASSLSRQSGELFF. CDR3 in DNA: TGTGCCAGCAGTTTATCTCGACAGAGCGGGGAGCTGTTTTTT.